What follows are 21 T cell receptor beta chains derived from one specimen sequenced in a study of Tregs in tolerant kidney transplant recipients. Method: immunoSEQ multiplex PCR; TCRdb's copy keeps in-frame clones and lacks some. Of roughly 86,000 clones listed, roughly 93% were seen once; the top ten hold more than 1.5%. Related graft donors supplied nonmyeloablative bone marrow transplants, and mixed chimerism was transient. The sequenced sample was CD4+ T cells from blood (PBMCs), obtained 12 months after the transplant. These receptors were taken from a human patient who received a combined kidney and bone marrow transplant. Certain T cells may be donor cells from the graft.

The rearrangement links TRBV5-1 to TRBJ2-5; D ambiguous. This CDR3 region has 17 residues. V lost 5 bases to trimming and J lost 5 bases, with 25 bases between them. CDR1 is SGHRS, CDR2 YFSETQ, per germline. CDR3 region: CASRTLLQQLSSETQYF. The CDR3 DNA is TGCGCCAGCAGGACACTTCTTCAGCAGCTATCATCGGAGACCCAGTACTTC.

The chain carries TRBV4-2 and TRBJ2-7; 15 bases are a match to TRBD2. Germline V gene data show CDR1 as LGHNA and CDR2 as YNFKEQ. Trimming removed 1 base from V and 0 bases from J; junction bases left unmatched: 4. The CDR3 contains 18 residues. CDR3 residues: CASSQGGLAGGSSYEQYF. DNA of the CDR3: TGTGCCAGCAGCCAAGGGGGACTAGCGGGAGGAAGCTCCTACGAGCAGTACTTC.

V gene TRBV19 combines with J gene TRBJ2-7; D perhaps matches TRBD1 (6 bases). The CDR3 has 15 residues. In germline, CDR1 is LNHDA, CDR2 SQIVND (reference sequence). V dropped 7 bases and J dropped 2 bases, with 18 bases sitting between them. CDR3 bases: TGTGCCAGTAATCTCCGTGCAGGGGAAACCTACGAGCAGTACTTC. Residues: CASNLRAGETYEQYF.

This clone turned up a few times. This chain joins TRBV10-3 and TRBJ2-7; TRBD2 matches 8 bases. CDR3 length: 16 amino acids. Trimming cost V 6 bases and J 1 base; bases outside gene matches: 11. Germline CDR1 reads ENHRY; CDR2 reads SYGVKD. The CDR3 DNA reads as TGTGCCATCAGCAAATTTCTAGCGGGCGCTTCCTACGAGCAGTACTTC. As protein: CAISKFLAGASYEQYF.

V and J are TRBV6-6 and TRBJ2-2, with D possibly being TRBD1 (7 bases). Trimming left V 6 bases short and J 4 bases short, with 18 bases between. Looked up from germline, CDR1 is MNHNY and CDR2 is SVGAGI (reference sequence). The CDR3 runs 16 residues. In DNA, the CDR3 is TGTGCCAGCAGCCCACAGGGGAGGAGTGGCACCGGGGAGCTGTTTTTT. This encodes CASSPQGRSGTGELFF.

In DNA form, the CDR3 reads TGTGCCAGTAGTCAGGTCGGGGAGCTGTTTTTT. This gives the protein CASSQVGELFF. The chain combines TRBV19 with TRBJ2-2; the D is unclear. The CDR3 has 11 residues. V was clipped by 5 bases and J by 7 bases, with 5 bases between them. Germline values: CDR1 LNHDA, CDR2 SQIVND (reference sequence).

J is TRBJ2-5 and V is TRBV6-5; 7 bases line up with TRBD2. J lost 5 bases, V lost 2 bases, and 5 bases had no gene match. CDR1 and CDR2 (germline): MNHEY, SVGAGI. This CDR3 comprises 14 residues. CDR3 sequence reads: CASSYRDYAETQYF. DNA of the CDR3: TGTGCCAGCAGTTACAGGGACTATGCGGAGACCCAGTACTTC.

The genes are TRBV7-2 and TRBJ2-7, with a tentative D call TRBD1 (6 bases). The V end was cut by 0 bases, the J end by 5 bases, with 14 bases between. The CDR3 length is 15 residues. The germline gives CDR1 SGHTA, CDR2 FQGNSA. CDR3 sequence (DNA): TGTGCCAGCAGCTTAGCGAGGACAGTTCCTAACGAGCAGTACTTC. Protein: CASSLARTVPNEQYF.

The chain recombines TRBV4-3 with TRBJ2-3, with 10 bases that match TRBD2. Looked up from germline, CDR1 is LGHNA and CDR2 is YSLEER. V lost 6 bases and J lost 2; bases outside the gene matches: 8. The CDR3 contains 16 residues. The CDR3 loop reads CASSFNLAGDTDTQYF. CDR3 DNA sequence: TGCGCCAGCAGTTTTAATCTAGCGGGGGACACAGATACGCAGTATTTT.

CDR3 protein: CASSEQVAENTGELFF. The CDR3, as DNA: TGTGCCAGCAGTGAACAAGTAGCGGAGAACACCGGGGAGCTGTTTTTT. V is TRBV6-1 and J is TRBJ2-2; possibly TRBD2 for D (6 bases). Trimming removed 2 bases at V and 1 base at J, with 11 bases between. The CDR3 spans 16 residues. Per germline, CDR1 MNHNS and CDR2 SASEGT.

The V call is TRBV11-1, the J call TRBJ2-1; TRBD2 matches 13 bases. The CDR3 contains 16 residues. The germline gives CDR1 SGHAT, CDR2 FQDESV (reference sequence). The V segment lost 5 bases and the J segment 6 bases; nucleotides outside the gene matches: 7. In DNA, the CDR3 is TGTGCCAGCAGCCATCCCGGACTAGCGGGGGTCAATGAGCAGTTCTTC. This gives the protein CASSHPGLAGVNEQFF.

This clone occurred once. This rearrangement joins TRBV6-5 to TRBJ2-1; possible D gene TRBD1, 5 bases. Looked up from germline, CDR1 is MNHEY and CDR2 is SVGAGI. This CDR3 has 12 amino acids. Trimming removed 5 bases from V and 7 bases from J, with 9 bases in between. The DNA for the CDR3 is TGTGCCAGCAGTCTCAAGGGGAATGAGCAGTTCTTC. This encodes CASSLKGNEQFF.

This clone has a single count. This chain links TRBV6-5 with TRBJ1-2; a possible D gene is TRBD1 (5 bases). This CDR3 has 13 residues. The germline CDR1 and CDR2 sequences are MNHEY and SVGAGI. With 8 bases removed from V and 7 bases from J, the gap between germline ends came to 17 bases. CDR3 DNA: TGTGCCAGCCATCGACAGTCCCGAAGTGGCTACACCTTC. Amino acids: CASHRQSRSGYTF.

CDR3 bases: TGCGCCAGCAGCTCCACTAGCGGGGGGGAGACCCAGTACTTC. Encoded protein: CASSSTSGGETQYF. The chain combines TRBV5-1 with TRBJ2-5; 12 nucleotides match TRBD2. The CDR3 runs to 14 residues. V shed 3 bases, J shed 5 bases, and the junction held 2 bases outside the gene matches. CDR1 is SGHRS, CDR2 YFSETQ, per germline.

This chain links TRBV5-1 with TRBJ2-5, with 11 bases matching TRBD1. The ends lost 4 bases at V and 2 bases at J; junction bases unmatched: 10. CDR1 is SGHRS, CDR2 YFSETQ, per germline. The CDR3 consists of 17 residues. The CDR3 here is CASSPWTGGVVQETQYF. The CDR3, as DNA: TGCGCCAGCAGCCCCTGGACAGGGGGCGTAGTTCAAGAGACCCAGTACTTC.

This chain's CDR3 is CASSRDSATNEKLFF. CDR3 in DNA: TGCGCCAGCAGCCGAGACAGTGCAACTAATGAAAAACTGTTTTTT. The rearrangement links TRBV5-1 to TRBJ1-4; tentative D call: TRBD1 (5 bases). This CDR3 has 15 residues. Germline loops: CDR1 SGHRS, CDR2 YFSETQ. V was cut by 4 bases and J by 0 bases, with 10 bases left in between.

The chain is built from TRBV11-3 and TRBJ2-3; D gene unclear. The CDR3 covers 15 residues. Germline lookup yields CDR1 SGHNT and CDR2 YENEEA. V lost 1 base and J 0 bases, leaving 8 bases between the germline ends. CDR3 amino acids: CASSLVAASTDTQYF. The CDR3 DNA reads as TGTGCCAGCAGCTTAGTAGCTGCTAGCACAGATACGCAGTATTTT. Using reference TRBV11-3 and TRBJ2-3 for the parts outside the CDR3, the full variable domain is EAGVVQSPRYKIIEKKQPVAFWCNPISGHNTLYWYLQNLGQGPELLIRYENEEAVDDSQLPKDRFSAERLKGVDSTLKIQPAELGDSAVYLCASSLVAASTDTQYFGPGTRLTVL.

The V call is TRBV5-6, the J call TRBJ2-7; TRBD2 is a possible D gene (6 bases). This CDR3 spans 12 amino acids. The V end was cut by 0 bases, the J end by 7 bases, with 8 bases between. In germline, CDR1 is SGHDT, CDR2 YYEEEE. DNA for the CDR3: TGTGCCAGCAGCTTGGGGGGGGTTGAGCAGTACTTC. Its translation is CASSLGGVEQYF.

This clone was found a few times. V gene TRBV6-6 combines with J gene TRBJ1-2; 7 positions agree with TRBD1. The CDR3 spans 15 residues. Per germline, CDR1 MNHNY and CDR2 SVGAGI (reference sequence). V shed 5 bases and J 4 bases; nucleotides not matched to a gene: 10. CDR3 bases: TGTGCCAGCAGTCTAGCCGGGACAGCTTTCTATGGCTACACCTTC. Residues: CASSLAGTAFYGYTF.

The chain links TRBV28 to TRBJ2-5, with 11 bases fitting TRBD2. The assigned J gene may be wrong: the sequence end matches TRBJ2-7 better. The CDR3 totals 14 residues. Germline CDR1 and CDR2: MDHEN and SYDVKM. CDR3 sequence reads: CASRMTSGAYEQYF. The CDR3 nucleotides read TGTGCCAGCAGGATGACTAGCGGGGCCTACGAGCAGTACTTC.

V gene TRBV5-4 combines with J gene TRBJ2-6; a weak D match, TRBD2 (7 bases). Deletions cut 4 bases from V and 2 bases from J, with 16 bases between. In germline, CDR1 is SGHNT, CDR2 YYREEE (reference sequence). This CDR3 spans 17 amino acids. The CDR3 DNA follows: TGTGCCAGCAGCCCGGGGGGCCCATTTGCTGGGGCCAACGTCCTGACTTTC. Translated, it gives CASSPGGPFAGANVLTF.